What follows is one TCR beta chain and its context. The antigen it binds to is not known. No qualities accompany the bases; no much larger clone lies one base away. This specimen comes from a study of T cell repertoires in cytomegalovirus infection (dated by TCRdb to the late 2010s). For the study in its entirety: The peptide stimulations were aimed at well-studied HLA-B-restricted epitopes as well as recently identified HLA-C-restricted CMV epitopes, whose presentation resists viral immunomodulation. The HLA type of each donor mattered for the analysis, because public TCR beta signatures pointed to carriage of CMV infection along with the matching HLA type. The investigation overall reported the following: Cumulative frequency of public TCR beta family members discriminated carriers of CMV infection plus the relevant HLA type in this cohort and an independent roughly 350-donor cohort. The ex vivo response was dominated by HLA-C-restricted CMV-specific TCR beta clonotypes, which also provided the single most frequent clonotype in two of eight donors.

What the treatment or condition label conveys for this sample: in vitro stimulation with specific CMV peptide epitopes to enrich CMV-specific T cells. Sequencing used an Illumina HiSeq 1500. TCRdb handled the public reads itself, with Q25 trimming in fastp and clone calling in MiXCR, and kept productive beta chains. One record per CDR3 amino acid sequence lists the most common genes and DNA. This sample gives some 50,000 distinct CDR3 sequences in total; about a fifth of them show up just once. The ten most abundant clones make up about 90% of the sample. Taken from cysteine to phenylalanine, the CDR3 has 12 residues. The kept DNA is CDR3 alone, 36 bases in frame from the first base. Trimming removed 1 base from V and 9 bases from J; the gene matches leave 0 bases unexplained.

The sequenced sample was CD8+ T cells from cultured PBMCs, obtained from culture after CMV antigen stimulation. The rearrangement joined TRBV12-3 or TRBV12-4 to TRBJ2-1, with 7 middle bases fitting TRBD2. The TCR comes from a human donor in good health (CMV status not recorded). Some clones in this sample may be carry-over from other donors' samples. The sequenced DNA: TGTGCCAGCAGTTTAGAGCGGGGTGAGCAGTTCTTC. This sequence encodes CASSLERGEQFF.